The T cell receptor (beta chain) under discussion was sequenced for a study of blood T cell repertoires in COVID-19. Study as a whole: COVID-19 samples, acute and convalescent, were from the United States, Italy and Spain. Sample material is recorded as cDNA or gDNA derived from T cells, B-cell-depleted T cells, or PBMCs.

Germline CDR1 MNHEY, CDR2 SMNVEV (reference sequence). With V trimmed by 0 bases and J by 10 bases, 12 bases remained unmatched. The CDR3 totals 17 residues. Original handling: Amplification with reference gene primers provided the estimates of nucleated cell counts. Using immunoSEQ multiplex PCR, the repertoire was profiled, and TCRdb retains in-frame clones only, with some absent. V, J and clone size are those of that table, while D and trimming were read from the DNA. Here the sample spans some 350,000 clones, about 83% being singletons. The chain has TRBV27 and TRBJ1-6; 7 bases map to TRBD1. The sample consisted of peripheral blood. This clonotype originated in a young man with active or convalescent COVID-19. This chain's CDR3 is CASSLSGQTGRRSPLHF. Written as DNA, the CDR3 is TGTGCCAGCAGTTTATCGGGACAGACAGGTCGAAGATCACCCCTCCACTTT.